This paragraph reports one TCR beta chain. These data originate in a study of blood T cell repertoires in COVID-19. The protocol was immunoSEQ multiplex PCR, while the TCRdb copy is restricted to in-frame clones and leaves out a portion. The sample contains 200,000 to 250,000 clones, 84% of which appear only once. The CDR3 has 13 residues. From germline, CDR1 is SGHDT and CDR2 YYEEEE. V lost 2 bases and J lost 5, with 10 bases in between. The material sequenced was peripheral blood. The clonotype was recovered from a man aged 45-65 years with active or convalescent COVID-19. The gene calls are TRBV5-6 and TRBJ1-2, with TRBD1 as a possible D gene (5 bases). This CDR3 is CASSLRQLYGYTF. In DNA, the CDR3 is TGTGCCAGCAGCTTAAGACAGCTTTATGGCTACACCTTC.